This TCR beta chain emerged from a study of regulatory T cells in long-lasting Graves disease. The time point: persistent/refractory GD, antithyroid drugs over 5 years with positive TRAb. Generation of the TCR library employed RNA extracted from PBMCs. EDTA tubes received approximately 10 milliliters of collected peripheral blood. This clonotype was observed many times. Its antigen is as yet unknown. The CDR3 has 12 residues. The V gene's germline CDR1 is DFQATT and CDR2 SNEGSKA (reference sequence). For TCR beta, libraries came from iRepertoire HTBI primers and Arm-PCR of CDR3 regions. Original processing methods: Overall, samples carried approximately 60 TRBV and more than 13 TRBJ segments. TCRdb re-derived calls from the multiplex PCR reads in MiXCR, one entry per CDR3 protein. The V and J calls and clone size come from TCRdb's table, not from the authors' own analysis. The table has approximately 400,000 distinct CDR3 sequences, around a quarter seen once.

Study-wide results and caveats: Persistent disease showed a preference for TRBV28, TRBJ1-2 and TRBJ2-5.

The clonotype comes from a female donor with Graves disease. Specimen: peripheral blood mononuclear cells (PBMCs), collected when the disease was refractory, from a patient treated with antithyroid drugs. The V gene is TRBV20-1, the J gene TRBJ1-4; D not resolved. The CDR3 loop is CSALRAGEKLFF. The CDR3 nucleotides read TGCAGCGCTTTGAGGGCGGGTGAAAAACTGTTTTTT.